Below, one TCR beta chain is given with its context. Sequenced by immunoSEQ multiplex PCR; TCRdb stores in-frame clones only, minus some. The sample shows a few hundred thousand clones, more than 85% of them seen only once. The data were obtained in a study of blood T cell repertoires in COVID-19. The germline gives CDR1 MNHEY, CDR2 SVGAGI. The CDR3 consists of 15 residues. V gave up 6 bases and J gave up 0 bases, with 14 bases separating them. The sequence was obtained from a woman between 40 and 55 years old who had been exposed to COVID-19. This sequence joins TRBV6-5 and TRBJ1-2, with D unresolved. Sequenced: PBMCs or T cells enriched from blood (not recorded which). In nucleotides, the CDR3 is TGTGCCAGCAGGGAGGGTCGGATAGCTAACTATGGCTACACCTTC. This encodes CASREGRIANYGYTF.